The clone carrying this TCR beta chain has at least ten counts. Its antigen remains unidentified. The sample is drawn from a study of blood T cells in healthy people across ages. Study-level results: Estimated diversity, derived from one million T cells, was regarded as an underestimate.

The authors ran a second PCR of roughly 6 to 12 cycles using a sample-barcoded 5' primer and a J-beta primer mix. TCRdb redid the calling of the 5' RACE reads with MiXCR, one entry per CDR3 protein. The table lists approximately 810,000 distinct CDR3 sequences, less than 35% of them singletons. CDR3 length equals 16 residues. V gave up 3 bases and J gave up 3 bases, with 15 bases separating them. The germline V gene has CDR1 SGHTA and CDR2 FQGNSA. Material: blood. The source is a woman of 80 years or more in good health. The V and J genes are TRBV7-2 and TRBJ1-5; D gene uncertain. This CDR3 is CASSLTQAPFNQPQHF. The CDR3 DNA reads as TGTGCCAGCAGCTTGACGCAGGCCCCTTTCAATCAGCCCCAGCATTTT.